A single sample gave rise to the 7 T cell receptor beta chains below, sequenced in a study of blood T cell repertoires in COVID-19. The data were produced by immunoSEQ multiplex PCR, yet TCRdb's version contains in-frame clones alone and is incomplete. The profile shows about 300,000 clones, approximately 90% of them singletons. Sequencing was done on a sample of PBMCs or T cells enriched from blood (not recorded which). These receptors were taken from a woman younger than 30 who had recovered from COVID-19.

The V and J genes are TRBV21-1 and TRBJ2-2; the D call TRBD1 from the table was never checked on the DNA. TRBV21-1 is assigned pseudogene status. The CDR3 runs 15 residues. DNA for the CDR3: TGTGCCAGCAGCAAGGGACAGGGGGACACCGGGGAGCTGTTTTTT. It yields the protein CASSKGQGDTGELFF.

The chain joins TRBV6-5 to TRBJ2-7; TRBD1 agrees at 7 bases. V shed 6 bases, J shed 7 bases, and the junction held 6 bases outside the gene matches. There are 12 residues in the CDR3. Germline V gene data show CDR1 as MNHEY and CDR2 as SVGAGI. In nucleotides, the CDR3 is TGTGCCAGCAGCCTACAGGGGCGGGAGCAGTACTTC. This translates into CASSLQGREQYF.

This chain connects TRBV30 to TRBJ1-1; 7 nucleotides agree with TRBD1. CDR1 GTSNPN and CDR2 SVGIG come from the germline V gene (reference sequence). The CDR3 sequence is 13 residues long. V gave up 3 bases and J gave up 3 bases; unmatched junction bases: 4. Here the CDR3 DNA reads TGTGCCTGGAGACAGGGGCCCCACACTGAAGCTTTCTTT. Its protein is CAWRQGPHTEAFF.

The chain couples TRBV6-2 or TRBV6-3 to TRBJ1-3; no clear D gene. Germline V lookup: CDR1 MNHEY, CDR2 SVGEGT. Trimming took off 2 bases at V and 0 bases at J, with 11 bases between the two ends. The CDR3 loop spans 16 amino acids. DNA for the CDR3: TGTGCCAGCAGTTACGGTGGACTCGACTCTGGAAACACCATATATTTT. It encodes CASSYGGLDSGNTIYF.

The V and J genes are TRBV5-1 and TRBJ2-2, with 8 bases aligning to TRBD1. Germline V gives CDR1 SGHRS, CDR2 YFSETQ. CDR3 length: 14 amino acids. Trimming at V came to 1 base and at J to 14 bases, leaving 10 bases not matched to a gene. In DNA form, the CDR3 reads TGCGCCAGCAGCTTGACGGACAGGGTTAGAGAACTGTTTTTT. Translating gives CASSLTDRVRELFF.

The chain carries TRBV4-2 and TRBJ2-1; D is possibly TRBD2 (6 bases). CDR1 and CDR2 (germline): LGHNA, YNFKEQ. The CDR3 loop spans 14 amino acids. The V end lost 8 bases, the J end lost 5 bases, and 16 bases lay between the germline ends. DNA of the CDR3: TGTGCCAGCGGGGCTGGCGCGGGACACAATGAGCAGTTCTTC. Protein sequence: CASGAGAGHNEQFF.

The rearrangement links TRBV19 to TRBJ2-7; 10 nucleotides agree with TRBD1. Germline V gene lookup returns CDR1 LNHDA and CDR2 SQIVND (reference sequence). CDR3 size: 15 residues. Trimming cost V 7 bases and J 2 bases; bases outside gene matches: 8. CDR3 DNA: TGTGCCAGTACCCTTTCGGGACAGGGGACCTACGAGCAGTACTTC. Translated: CASTLSGQGTYEQYF. Based on the CDR3 plus reference TRBV19 and TRBJ2-7, the full variable domain is DGGITQSPKYLFRKEGQNVTLSCEQNLNHDAMYWYRQDPGQGLRLIYYSQIVNDFQKGDIAEGYSVSREKKESFPLTVTSAQKNPTAFYLCASTLSGQGTYEQYFGPGTRLTVT.